This T cell receptor (beta chain) emerged from a study of blood T cell repertoires in COVID-19. The overall study: T cells, B-cell-depleted T cells, or PBMCs provided the cDNA or gDNA that served as material.

V was cut by 8 bases and J by 5 bases, with 18 bases left in between. CDR1 and CDR2 from the germline V gene are SGHRS and YFSETQ. This CDR3 has 14 residues. As processed by the authors: From reference gene primer amplification, estimates of nucleated cell counts were derived. Assay used: immunoSEQ multiplex PCR; TCRdb lists only in-frame clones, some missing. That table furnishes V, J and clone size, whereas the DNA furnished D and trimming. The data show 150,000 to 200,000 clones, approximately 81% seen once. Seattle patient enrollment occurred during active infection, with longitudinal follow-up thereafter.

Sample: peripheral blood. The chain employs TRBV5-1 and TRBJ2-3; possible D gene TRBD2, 5 bases. This clonotype originated in a woman between 65 and 79 years old with COVID-19, enrolled during active disease. The CDR3 DNA reads TGCGCCAGTACCACGGGCTCGGGGAGAGATACGCAGTATTTT. Its protein product is CASTTGSGRDTQYF.